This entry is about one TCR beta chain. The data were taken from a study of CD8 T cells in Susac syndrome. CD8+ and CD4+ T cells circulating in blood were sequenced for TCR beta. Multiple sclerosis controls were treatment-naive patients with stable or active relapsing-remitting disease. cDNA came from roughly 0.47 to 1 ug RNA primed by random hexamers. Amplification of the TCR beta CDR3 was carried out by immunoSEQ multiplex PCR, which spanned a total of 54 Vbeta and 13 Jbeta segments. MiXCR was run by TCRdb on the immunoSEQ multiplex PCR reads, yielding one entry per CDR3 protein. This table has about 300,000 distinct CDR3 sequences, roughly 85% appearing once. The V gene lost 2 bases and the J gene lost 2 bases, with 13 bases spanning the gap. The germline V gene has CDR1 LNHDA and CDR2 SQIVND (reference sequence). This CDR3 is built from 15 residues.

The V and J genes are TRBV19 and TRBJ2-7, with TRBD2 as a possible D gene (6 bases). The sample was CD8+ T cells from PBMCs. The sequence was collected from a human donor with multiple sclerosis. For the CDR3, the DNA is TGTGCCAGTAGTATATTTAGCGGAGGGACCTACGAGCAGTACTTC. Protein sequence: CASSIFSGGTYEQYF.